The 20 T cell receptor beta chains listed next were all sequenced from one sample in a study of regulatory T cells in long-lasting Graves disease. Time point given: persistent/refractory GD, antithyroid drugs over 5 years with positive TRAb. PBMCs were the source of the RNA used for TCR sequencing. To make TCR beta libraries, researchers used iRepertoire HTBI primers and Arm-PCR of CDR3 regions. One entry per CDR3 protein results from TCRdb running MiXCR on the multiplex PCR reads. Of about 470,000 distinct CDR3 sequences in the sample, less than 25% are singletons; the top ten hold over 7.5%. Sequencing was performed on peripheral blood mononuclear cells (PBMCs), taken when the disease was refractory, from a patient treated with antithyroid drugs. These receptors were collected from a female donor with Graves disease.

This clonotype was counted a few times. The CDR3 spells CASSLVPGHTNTGELFF. The CDR3 DNA reads as TGTGCCAGCAGCTTAGTCCCAGGACACACGAACACCGGGGAGCTGTTTTTT. The rearrangement links TRBV7-2 to TRBJ2-2; D may be TRBD1 (5 bases). The CDR3 sequence is 17 residues long. V lost 1 base and J lost 0, with 12 bases in between. In germline, CDR1 is SGHTA, CDR2 FQGNSA.

This clonotype was seen a few times. This rearrangement joins TRBV7-9 to TRBJ2-5; 7 bases are a match to TRBD1. Germline CDR1 and CDR2: SEHNR and FQNEAQ (reference sequence). The CDR3 runs 13 residues. Germline trimming cut 9 bases from V and 3 bases from J; bases unmatched to any gene: 7. In DNA form, the CDR3 reads TGTGCCAGTAAGGGACAGCTGGAAGAGACCCAGTACTTC. It codes for CASKGQLEETQYF.

The chain links TRBV3-1 to TRBJ2-1; 10 bases are a match to TRBD2. The CDR3 is 16 residues long. Germline V gene sequence: CDR1 LGHDT, CDR2 YNNKEL (reference sequence). The V gene end was trimmed by 3 bases and the J gene end by 2 bases; junction bases not matched to a gene: 4. The CDR3 nucleotides read TGTGCCAGCAGCCAGAGCGGGAGGGCGGCCTACAATGAGCAGTTCTTC. Translation: CASSQSGRAAYNEQFF.

This clonotype was recorded at least ten times. The chain joins TRBV7-3 to TRBJ1-6; D is unresolved. Germline V gives CDR1 SGHTA, CDR2 FQGTGA. This CDR3 spans 14 amino acids. Deletions cut 3 bases from V and 7 bases from J, with 10 bases between. DNA of the CDR3: TGTGCCAGCAGCTTGGGCGCAGTCAATTCACCCCTCCACTTT. Its translation is CASSLGAVNSPLHF.

In the case of this clonotype: A read error may be the cause here, since a much bigger clone is one base away. This rearrangement joins TRBV6-1 to TRBJ1-2, with D maybe TRBD1 (6 bases). V was trimmed by 7 bases and J by 6 bases, leaving 18 bases between them. Germline CDR1 reads MNHNS; CDR2 reads SASEGT. The CDR3 totals 14 residues. The CDR3 region has the DNA TGTGCCAGCACTACCGACCGGGACAACCATGGCTACACCTTC. Translating gives CASTTDRDNHGYTF.

The chain combines TRBV6-1 with TRBJ1-6, with 8 bases fitting TRBD1. The CDR3 loop spans 16 amino acids. Per the germline V gene, CDR1 is MNHNS and CDR2 is SASEGT. Trimming took 6 bases from V and 7 from J; bases not matched to a gene: 11. This CDR3 is CASSLDRGFLNSPLHF. CDR3 in DNA: TGTGCCAGCAGCCTAGACAGGGGATTTTTAAATTCACCCCTCCACTTT.

V is TRBV6-2 or TRBV6-3 and J is TRBJ2-2; D is unresolved. V lost 2 bases and J lost 4, with 11 bases in between. Germline CDR1 and CDR2: MNHEY and SVGEGT. This CDR3 has 15 amino acids. The DNA for the CDR3 is TGTGCCAGCAGTTACGATGTGTGGGCCACCGGGGAGCTGTTTTTT. This gives the protein CASSYDVWATGELFF.

Points on this clonotype: Mismatch with germline at one junction end may stem from a read error. This sequence joins TRBV28 and TRBJ2-7, with D possibly matching TRBD1 (5 bases). CDR3 size: 12 residues. In germline, CDR1 is MDHEN, CDR2 SYDVKM. CDR3 loop: CAGSFLGDEQYF. The CDR3 DNA follows: TGTGCCGGCAGTTTCTTAGGGGACGAGCAGTACTTC.

V and J are TRBV6-1 and TRBJ2-7; 7 bases map to TRBD1. The ends lost 8 bases at V and 11 bases at J; junction bases unmatched: 12. CDR3 size: 12 residues. CDR1 is MNHNS and CDR2 is SASEGT in the germline V gene. The CDR3 region is CASRGGDLVEYF. CDR3 in DNA: TGTGCCAGCCGAGGGGGCGATCTGGTGGAGTACTTC.

This clonotype appeared a few times. This chain links TRBV2 with TRBJ2-1; the D is unclear. Per germline, CDR1 SNHLY and CDR2 FYNNEI. Deletions cut 7 bases from V and 3 bases from J, with 4 bases between. CDR3 length: 11 amino acids. As DNA, the CDR3 is TGTGCCAGCATCCTCTACAATGAGCAGTTCTTC. Translated, it gives CASILYNEQFF.

This rearrangement joins TRBV6-2 or TRBV6-3 to TRBJ2-1, with D perhaps TRBD2 (6 bases). The CDR3 is made up of 15 amino acids. The V gene's germline CDR1 is MNHEY and CDR2 SVGEGT. Trimming took 2 bases from V and 4 from J, leaving 12 bases between them. This chain's CDR3 is CASSYLSGVYNEQFF. The CDR3 DNA follows: TGTGCCAGCAGTTACCTTAGCGGAGTATACAATGAGCAGTTCTTC.

A note on this clonotype: One base away lies a much larger clone, so this may be a sequencing read error. V gene TRBV28 combines with J gene TRBJ1-5, with D maybe TRBD1 (6 bases). Per germline, CDR1 MDHEN and CDR2 SYDVKM. This CDR3 is built from 14 residues. The CDR3 protein is CAGRTDRMDQPQHF. The CDR3, as DNA: TGTGCCGGCAGAACCGACAGGATGGATCAGCCCCAGCATTTT.

The table lists this clonotype with many counts. The genes are TRBV3-1 and TRBJ1-1, with a weak D call TRBD1 (6 bases). V lost 6 bases and J lost 5, with 10 bases in between. Germline CDR1 LGHDT, CDR2 YNNKEL (reference sequence). The CDR3 has 12 amino acids. Here the CDR3 DNA reads TGTGCCAGCAGTCAGGGGTGGACTGAAGCTTTCTTT. This translates into CASSQGWTEAFF.

The gene calls are TRBV5-1 and TRBJ2-7; no reliable D call. The germline V gene has CDR1 SGHRS and CDR2 YFSETQ. This CDR3 contains 16 residues. V dropped 3 bases and J dropped 5 bases, with 21 bases sitting between them. In DNA, the CDR3 is TGCGCCAGCAGCTCTGTGCCCGCTAATCTACCTAACGAGCAGTACTTC. This codes for CASSSVPANLPNEQYF.

A few counts support this clonotype. The V gene is TRBV11-2, the J gene TRBJ2-2; maybe TRBD2 (6 bases). CDR1 and CDR2 from the germline V gene are SGHAT and FQNNGV. The V and J ends lost 1 base and 4 bases respectively, with 13 bases between them. The CDR3 is made up of 16 amino acids. The CDR3 sequence is CASSLVGGMGTGELFF. CDR3 sequence (DNA): TGTGCCAGCAGCTTAGTGGGCGGGATGGGCACCGGGGAGCTGTTTTTT.

This clonotype was counted many times. The chain joins TRBV12-3 or TRBV12-4 to TRBJ2-1; no clear D gene. V gave up 5 bases and J gave up 9 bases, with 8 bases separating them. The CDR3 covers 11 residues. CDR3 residues: CASSLSGEQFF. For the CDR3, the DNA is TGTGCCAGCAGTCTGTCGGGTGAGCAGTTCTTC.

Concerning this clonotype: A read error is likely, as this CDR3 ends without the conserved phenylalanine or tryptophan. The chain couples TRBV9 to TRBJ1-2; 10 nucleotides agree with TRBD1. Unmatched junction bases numbered 8, after V lost 4 bases and J lost 8 bases. The CDR3 contains 14 residues. Germline assignment: CDR1 SGDLS and CDR2 YYNGEE. CDR3 coding DNA: TGTGCCAGCAGCCCAAGGGACAGGGGATCAGGCTACACCCTC. Its protein product is CASSPRDRGSGYTL.

This clonotype was counted a few times. The chain recombines TRBV7-3 with TRBJ2-2; D call uncertain. Germline CDR1 SGHTA, CDR2 FQGTGA. Trimming shortened V by 3 bases and J by 7 bases, and 9 bases separated the two germline ends. This CDR3 comprises 13 residues. The CDR3 region is CASSLLVGGELFF. DNA of the CDR3: TGTGCCAGCAGCTTGTTAGTAGGCGGGGAGCTGTTTTTT.

This rearrangement joins TRBV6-5 to TRBJ2-1, with a weak D call TRBD2 (5 bases). The V gene's germline CDR1 is MNHEY and CDR2 SVGAGI. Trimming shortened V by 4 bases and J by 8 bases, and 21 bases separated the two germline ends. The CDR3 sequence is 16 residues long. The CDR3 DNA is TGTGCCAGCAGTTCCCTCCCACTGGACTTCTCCGATGAGCAGTTCTTC. This encodes CASSSLPLDFSDEQFF.

In its sample, this clonotype was seen many times. This chain joins TRBV3-1 and TRBJ1-2; D might be TRBD1 (6 bases). The ends were cut back, 0 bases at V and 6 bases at J, with 11 bases in the middle. Per the germline V gene, CDR1 is LGHDT and CDR2 is YNNKEL (reference sequence). The CDR3 consists of 14 residues. CDR3 DNA: TGTGCCAGCAGCCAAGACCCAGGGGCGGATGGCTACACCTTC. Protein: CASSQDPGADGYTF.